This T cell receptor beta chain is drawn from a study of blood T cell repertoires in COVID-19. Turning to the study itself: COVID-19 samples, acute and convalescent, were from the United States, Italy and Spain. T cells, B-cell-depleted T cells, or PBMCs supplied cDNA or gDNA.

Authors' processing steps: The assay estimated nucleated cells by amplifying reference gene primers. Sequenced by immunoSEQ multiplex PCR; TCRdb stores in-frame clones only, minus some. V and J calls and clone size follow that table, whereas D and trimming were derived from the DNA. In the table there are under 50,000 clones, roughly 93% of which are singletons. V was clipped by 1 base and J by 0 bases; unmatched bases: 6. The V gene's germline CDR1 is SNHLY and CDR2 FYNNEI. This CDR3 region has 17 residues. The sequence came from a man aged 55 to 70 with COVID-19, enrolled during active disease. Sequencing was performed on peripheral blood. V gene TRBV2 combines with J gene TRBJ1-2, with 9 bases identical to TRBD1. The CDR3 reads CASSEDTGGLPNYGYTF. CDR3 DNA: TGTGCCAGCAGTGAAGATACAGGGGGCCTCCCTAACTATGGCTACACCTTC.